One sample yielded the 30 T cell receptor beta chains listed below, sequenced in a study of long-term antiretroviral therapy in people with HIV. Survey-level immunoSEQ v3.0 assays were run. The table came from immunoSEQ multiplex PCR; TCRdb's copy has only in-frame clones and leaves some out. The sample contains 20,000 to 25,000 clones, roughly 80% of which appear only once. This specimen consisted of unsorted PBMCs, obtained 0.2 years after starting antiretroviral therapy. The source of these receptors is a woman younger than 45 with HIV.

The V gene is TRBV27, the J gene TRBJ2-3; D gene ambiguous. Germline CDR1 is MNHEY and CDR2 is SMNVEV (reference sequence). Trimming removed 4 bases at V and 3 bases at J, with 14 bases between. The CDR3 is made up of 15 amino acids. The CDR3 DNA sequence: TGTGCCAGCAGTTCCTTGAGTTGGGGTACAGATACGCAGTATTTT. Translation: CASSSLSWGTDTQYF.

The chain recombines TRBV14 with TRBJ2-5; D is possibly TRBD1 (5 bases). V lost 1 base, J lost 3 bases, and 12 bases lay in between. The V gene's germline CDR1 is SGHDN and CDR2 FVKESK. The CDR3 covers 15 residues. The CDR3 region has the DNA TGTGCCAGCAGCCAAGTTGGAAGGACAAAAGAGACCCAGTACTTC. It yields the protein CASSQVGRTKETQYF.

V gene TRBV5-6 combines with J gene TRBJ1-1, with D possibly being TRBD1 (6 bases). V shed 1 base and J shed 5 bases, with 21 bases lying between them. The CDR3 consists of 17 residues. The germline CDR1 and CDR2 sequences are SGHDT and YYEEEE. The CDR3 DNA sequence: TGTGCCAGCAGCTTGCGGGGGTGGGGCAGGGGATCGACTGAAGCTTTCTTT. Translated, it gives CASSLRGWGRGSTEAFF.

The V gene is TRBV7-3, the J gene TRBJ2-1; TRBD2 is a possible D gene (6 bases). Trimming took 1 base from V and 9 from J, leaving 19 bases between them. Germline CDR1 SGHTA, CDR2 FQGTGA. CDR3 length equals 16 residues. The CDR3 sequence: CASSLNGEAPVGEQFF. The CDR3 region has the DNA TGTGCCAGCAGCTTAAATGGGGAGGCCCCGGTTGGTGAGCAGTTCTTC.

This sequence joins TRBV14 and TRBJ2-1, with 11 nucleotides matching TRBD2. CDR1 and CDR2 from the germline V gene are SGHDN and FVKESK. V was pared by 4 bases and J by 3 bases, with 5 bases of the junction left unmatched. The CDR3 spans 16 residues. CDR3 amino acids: CASSLSSGGYYNEQFF. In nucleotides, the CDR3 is TGTGCCAGCAGCCTCTCTAGCGGGGGGTACTACAATGAGCAGTTCTTC. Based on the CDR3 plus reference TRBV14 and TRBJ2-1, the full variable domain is EAGVTQFPSHSVIEKGQTVTLRCDPISGHDNLYWYRRVMGKEIKFLLHFVKESKQDESGMPNNRFLAERTGGTYSTLKVQPAELEDSGVYFCASSLSSGGYYNEQFFGPGTRLTVL.

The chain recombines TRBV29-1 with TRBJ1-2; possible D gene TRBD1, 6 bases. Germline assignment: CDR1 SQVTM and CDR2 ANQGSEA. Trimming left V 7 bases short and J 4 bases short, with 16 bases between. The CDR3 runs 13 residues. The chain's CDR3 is CSAGRQAPYGYTF. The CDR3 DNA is TGCAGCGCTGGTCGACAGGCTCCCTATGGCTACACCTTC.

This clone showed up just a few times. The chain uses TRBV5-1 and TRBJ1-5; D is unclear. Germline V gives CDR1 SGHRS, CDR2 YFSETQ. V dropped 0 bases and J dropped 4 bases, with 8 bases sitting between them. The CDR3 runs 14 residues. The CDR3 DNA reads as TGCGCCAGCAGCTTGGACGGTCAAAATCAGCCCCAGCATTTT. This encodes CASSLDGQNQPQHF.

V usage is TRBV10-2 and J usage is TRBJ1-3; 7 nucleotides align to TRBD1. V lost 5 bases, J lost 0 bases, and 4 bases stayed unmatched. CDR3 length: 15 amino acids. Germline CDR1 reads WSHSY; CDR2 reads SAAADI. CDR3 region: CASSQQGTSGNTIYF. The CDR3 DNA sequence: TGCGCCAGCAGTCAACAGGGGACCTCTGGAAACACCATATATTTT.

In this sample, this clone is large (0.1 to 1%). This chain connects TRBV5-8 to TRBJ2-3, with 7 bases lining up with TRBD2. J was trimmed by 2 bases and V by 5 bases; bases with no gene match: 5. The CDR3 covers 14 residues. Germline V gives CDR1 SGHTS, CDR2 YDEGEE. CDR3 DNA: TGTGCCAGCAGTTGGGGGGGTACCACAGATACGCAGTATTTT. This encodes CASSWGGTTDTQYF.

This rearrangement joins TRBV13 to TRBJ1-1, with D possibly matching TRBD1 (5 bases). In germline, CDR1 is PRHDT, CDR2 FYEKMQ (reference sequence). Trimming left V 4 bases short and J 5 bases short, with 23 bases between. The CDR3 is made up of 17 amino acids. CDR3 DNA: TGTGCCAGCAGCTACCGACCCTATGGGACTCAAGATACTGAAGCTTTCTTT. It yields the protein CASSYRPYGTQDTEAFF.

CDR3 nucleotides: TGCGCCAGCAGCCAAGACTGGGACACCGGATTCACAGATACGCAGTATTTT. It yields the protein CASSQDWDTGFTDTQYF. V gene TRBV4-1 combines with J gene TRBJ2-3, with a tentative D call TRBD1 (6 bases). The CDR3 covers 17 residues. Germline V gene lookup returns CDR1 MGHRA and CDR2 YSYEKL. The germline V and J ends were trimmed by 0 bases and 2 bases, with 15 bases remaining between them.

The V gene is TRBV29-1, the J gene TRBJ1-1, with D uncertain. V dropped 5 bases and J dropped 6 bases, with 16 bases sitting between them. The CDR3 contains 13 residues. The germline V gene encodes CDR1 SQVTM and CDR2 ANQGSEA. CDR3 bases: TGCAGCGTTTCCGGACTGCTCTCGGCTGAAGCTTTCTTT. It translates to CSVSGLLSAEAFF.

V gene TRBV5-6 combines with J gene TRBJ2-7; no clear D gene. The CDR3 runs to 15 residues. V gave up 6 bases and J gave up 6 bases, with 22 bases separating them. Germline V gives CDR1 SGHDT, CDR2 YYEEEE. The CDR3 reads CASIPGPMDRTEQYF. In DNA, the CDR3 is TGTGCCAGCATCCCAGGTCCGATGGACCGGACCGAGCAGTACTTC.

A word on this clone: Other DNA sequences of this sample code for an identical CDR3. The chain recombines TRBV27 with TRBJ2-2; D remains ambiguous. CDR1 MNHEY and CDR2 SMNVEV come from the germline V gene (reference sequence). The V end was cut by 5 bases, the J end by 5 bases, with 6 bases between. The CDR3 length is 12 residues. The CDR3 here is CASSGNTGELFF. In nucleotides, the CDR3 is TGTGCCAGCAGTGGAAATACCGGGGAGCTGTTTTTT.

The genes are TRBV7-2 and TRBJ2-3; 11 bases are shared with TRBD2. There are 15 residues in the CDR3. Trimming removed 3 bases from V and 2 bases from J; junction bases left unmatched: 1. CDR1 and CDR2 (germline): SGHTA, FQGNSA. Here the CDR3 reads CASSLTSGDTDTQYF. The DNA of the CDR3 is TGTGCCAGCAGCTTGACTAGCGGGGACACAGATACGCAGTATTTT. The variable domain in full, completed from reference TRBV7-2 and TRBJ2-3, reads GAGVSQSPSNKVTEKGKDVELRCDPISGHTALYWYRQSLGQGLEFLIYFQGNSAPDKSGLPSDRFSAERTGGSVSTLTIQRTQQEDSAVYLCASSLTSGDTDTQYFGPGTRLTVL.

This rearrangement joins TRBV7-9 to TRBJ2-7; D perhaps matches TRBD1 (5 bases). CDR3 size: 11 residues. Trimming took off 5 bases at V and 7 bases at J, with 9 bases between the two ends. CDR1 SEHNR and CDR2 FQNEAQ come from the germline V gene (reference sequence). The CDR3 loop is CASSNSGEQYV. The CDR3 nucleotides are TGTGCCAGCAGCAATTCAGGGGAGCAGTACGTC.

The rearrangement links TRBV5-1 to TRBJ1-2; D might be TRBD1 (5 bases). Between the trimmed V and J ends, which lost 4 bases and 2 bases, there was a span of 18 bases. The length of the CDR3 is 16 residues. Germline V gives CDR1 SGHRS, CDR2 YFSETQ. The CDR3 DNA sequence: TGCGCCAGCAGCGGGGGGAGTGGGGAGAGAAACTATGGCTACACCTTC. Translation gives CASSGGSGERNYGYTF. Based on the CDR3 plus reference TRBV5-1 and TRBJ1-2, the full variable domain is KAGVTQTPRYLIKTRGQQVTLSCSPISGHRSVSWYQQTPGQGLQFLFEYFSETQRNKGNFPGRFSGRQFSNSRSEMNVSTLELGDSALYLCASSGGSGERNYGYTFGSGTRLTVV.

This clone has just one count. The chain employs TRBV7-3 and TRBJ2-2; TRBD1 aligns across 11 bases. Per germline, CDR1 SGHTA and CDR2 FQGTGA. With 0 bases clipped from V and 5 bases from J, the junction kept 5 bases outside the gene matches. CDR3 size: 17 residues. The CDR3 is CASSLTLGQGETGELFF. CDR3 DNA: TGTGCCAGCAGCTTAACCTTGGGACAGGGGGAGACCGGGGAGCTGTTTTTT.

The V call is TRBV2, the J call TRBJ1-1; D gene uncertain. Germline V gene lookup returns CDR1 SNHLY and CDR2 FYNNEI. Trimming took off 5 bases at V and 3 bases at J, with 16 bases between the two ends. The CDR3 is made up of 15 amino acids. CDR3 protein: CASSLWASLDTEAFF. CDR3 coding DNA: TGTGCCAGCAGTCTTTGGGCCAGTTTAGACACTGAAGCTTTCTTT.

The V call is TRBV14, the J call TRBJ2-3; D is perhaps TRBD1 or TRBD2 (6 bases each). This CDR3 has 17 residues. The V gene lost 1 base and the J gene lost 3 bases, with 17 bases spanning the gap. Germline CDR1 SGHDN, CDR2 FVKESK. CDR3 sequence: CASSQGTGAWGTDTQYF. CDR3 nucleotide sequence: TGTGCCAGCAGCCAAGGCACGGGGGCGTGGGGGACAGATACGCAGTATTTT.

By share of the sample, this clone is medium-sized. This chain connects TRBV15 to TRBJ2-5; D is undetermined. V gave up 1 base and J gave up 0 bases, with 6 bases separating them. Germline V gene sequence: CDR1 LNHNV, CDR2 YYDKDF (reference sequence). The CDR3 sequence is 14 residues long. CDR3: CATSRVSDQETQYF. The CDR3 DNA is TGTGCCACCAGCAGAGTATCCGACCAAGAGACCCAGTACTTC.

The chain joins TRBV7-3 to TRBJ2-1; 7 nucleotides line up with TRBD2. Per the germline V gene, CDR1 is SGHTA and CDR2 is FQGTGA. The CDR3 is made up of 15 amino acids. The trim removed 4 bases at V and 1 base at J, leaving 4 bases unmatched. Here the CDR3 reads CASSYIAGSYNEQFF. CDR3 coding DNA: TGTGCCAGCAGCTACATAGCGGGTTCCTACAATGAGCAGTTCTTC.

The CDR3: CASSIVNSAEKLFF. The CDR3 DNA follows: TGTGCCAGTAGTATTGTGAACTCTGCTGAAAAACTGTTTTTT. The chain carries TRBV19 and TRBJ1-4; D not resolved. Germline CDR1 is LNHDA and CDR2 is SQIVND (reference sequence). The CDR3 length is 14 residues. V was cut by 3 bases and J by 7 bases, with 12 bases left in between.

The CDR3 DNA reads as TGTGCCAGCTCACCTCTTAGCGGGACGGGGATTTACGAGCAGTACGTC. Protein product: CASSPLSGTGIYEQYV. The rearrangement uses TRBV18 and TRBJ2-7; 8 bases agree with TRBD2. This CDR3 comprises 16 residues. Trimming cost V 3 bases and J 4 bases; bases outside gene matches: 11. Germline values: CDR1 KGHSH, CDR2 LQKENI.

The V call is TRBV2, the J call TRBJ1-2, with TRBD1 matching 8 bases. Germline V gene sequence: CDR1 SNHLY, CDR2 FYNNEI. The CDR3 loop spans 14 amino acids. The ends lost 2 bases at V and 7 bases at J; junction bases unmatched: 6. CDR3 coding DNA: TGTGCCAGCAGTGAATTGCAGGGGGCAAGTGGCTACACCTTC. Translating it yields CASSELQGASGYTF.

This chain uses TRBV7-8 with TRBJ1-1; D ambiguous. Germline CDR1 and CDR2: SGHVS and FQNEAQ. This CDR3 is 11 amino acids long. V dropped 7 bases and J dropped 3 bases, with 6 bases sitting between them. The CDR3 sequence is CASKRDTEAFF. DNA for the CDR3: TGTGCCAGCAAGAGGGACACTGAAGCTTTCTTT. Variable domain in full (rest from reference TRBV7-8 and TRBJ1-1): GAGVSQSPRYKVAKRGQDVALRCDPISGHVSLFWYQQALGQGPEFLTYFQNEAQLDKSGLPSDRFFAERPEGSVSTLKIQRTQQEDSAVYLCASKRDTEAFFGQGTRLTVV.

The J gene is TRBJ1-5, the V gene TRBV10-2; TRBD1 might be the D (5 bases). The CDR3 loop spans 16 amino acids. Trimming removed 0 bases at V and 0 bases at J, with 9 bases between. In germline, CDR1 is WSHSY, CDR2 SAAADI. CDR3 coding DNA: TGCGCCAGCAGTGAGTCGGGGGTGGTTAGCAATCAGCCCCAGCATTTT. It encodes CASSESGVVSNQPQHF.

The CDR3 DNA reads TGTGCCAGCAGCCCCAACGCCCGGGGGGCCACAGATACGCAGTATTTT. Its translation is CASSPNARGATDTQYF. The chain is built from TRBV11-3 and TRBJ2-3, with D tentatively TRBD2 (7 bases). The CDR3 has 16 amino acids. Germline V gene lookup returns CDR1 SGHNT and CDR2 YENEEA. Trimming took 5 bases from V and 2 from J, leaving 17 bases between them. Drawing the rest from reference TRBV11-3 and TRBJ2-3, the complete variable domain is EAGVVQSPRYKIIEKKQPVAFWCNPISGHNTLYWYLQNLGQGPELLIRYENEEAVDDSQLPKDRFSAERLKGVDSTLKIQPAELGDSAVYLCASSPNARGATDTQYFGPGTRLTVL.

The DNA for the CDR3 is TGTGCCAGTAGTACCTTCGGCACTGAAGCTTTCTTT. Translation: CASSTFGTEAFF. This chain uses TRBV19 with TRBJ1-1; D is undetermined. Per germline, CDR1 LNHDA and CDR2 SQIVND (reference sequence). CDR3 size: 12 residues. Trimming took 4 bases from V and 4 from J, leaving 7 bases between them. The full variable domain, its missing parts supplied by reference TRBV19 and TRBJ1-1, is DGGITQSPKYLFRKEGQNVTLSCEQNLNHDAMYWYRQDPGQGLRLIYYSQIVNDFQKGDIAEGYSVSREKKESFPLTVTSAQKNPTAFYLCASSTFGTEAFFGQGTRLTVV.

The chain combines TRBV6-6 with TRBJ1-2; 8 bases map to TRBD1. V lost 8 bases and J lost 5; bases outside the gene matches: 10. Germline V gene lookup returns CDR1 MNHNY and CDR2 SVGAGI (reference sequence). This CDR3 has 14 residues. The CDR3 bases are TGTGCCAGCCATCAGGGGGGACAGGCTTATGGCTACACCTTC. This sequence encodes CASHQGGQAYGYTF.